Each of the 24 T cell receptor beta chains below was sequenced from the same sample in a study of blood T cell repertoires in COVID-19. The data were produced by immunoSEQ multiplex PCR, yet TCRdb's version contains in-frame clones alone and is incomplete. The repertoire consists of 150,000 to 200,000 clones, with approximately 85% occurring once and the leading ten covering under 3.5%. The sample consisted of peripheral blood. All receptors come from a man between 60 and 70 years old with acute or convalescent COVID-19.

The CDR3 DNA reads TGCAGTGCTAGTCACGGGAGCTCCTACGAGCAGTACTTC. This encodes CSASHGSSYEQYF. This rearrangement joins TRBV20-1 to TRBJ2-7, with a weak D call TRBD2 (6 bases). The CDR3 sequence is 13 residues long. V lost 3 bases, J lost 0 bases, and 9 bases lay in between. Germline values: CDR1 DFQATT, CDR2 SNEGSKA (reference sequence).

This CDR3 reads CASTVGQGWSPLHF. The CDR3 coding sequence is TGTGCCAGCACGGTCGGACAGGGTTGGTCACCCCTCCACTTT. The chain is built from TRBV6-5 and TRBJ1-6, with 8 bases lining up with TRBD1. The V and J ends lost 7 bases and 10 bases, in that order; junction bases with no gene match: 9. The V gene's germline CDR1 is MNHEY and CDR2 SVGAGI. The CDR3 length is 14 residues.

CDR3: CATSRARVSSYNEQFF. The DNA of the CDR3 is TGTGCCACCAGCAGAGCGAGGGTCAGCTCCTACAATGAGCAGTTCTTC. This chain joins TRBV15 and TRBJ2-1, with D perhaps matching TRBD2 (5 bases). The CDR3 spans 16 residues. Germline lookup yields CDR1 LNHNV and CDR2 YYDKDF (reference sequence). Trimming took off 1 base at V and 0 bases at J, with 10 bases between the two ends.

The rearrangement joins TRBV7-6 to TRBJ1-1; 10 bases map to TRBD1. Germline CDR1 reads SGHVS; CDR2 reads FNYEAQ. The CDR3 is made up of 15 amino acids. Trimming took 5 bases from V and 3 from J; bases not matched to a gene: 6. The CDR3 reads CASSVGDRGYTEAFF. CDR3 nucleotides: TGTGCCAGCAGCGTCGGGGACAGGGGTTACACTGAAGCTTTCTTT.

This clone was found a few times. This chain connects TRBV28 to TRBJ1-1; maybe TRBD1 (6 bases). V lost 7 bases, J lost 3 bases, and 15 bases lay in between. Germline CDR1 reads MDHEN; CDR2 reads SYDVKM. The CDR3 loop spans 14 amino acids. The DNA of the CDR3 is TGTGCCAGCACCCCGGGGGGGCGGGACACTGAAGCTTTCTTT. Encoded protein: CASTPGGRDTEAFF.

J is TRBJ2-5 and V is TRBV4-2; TRBD2 is a possible D gene (6 bases). The V end lost 4 bases, the J end lost 5 bases, and 17 bases lay between the germline ends. Per germline, CDR1 LGHNA and CDR2 YNFKEQ. This CDR3 has 15 amino acids. Here the CDR3 reads CASSRGEVLRETQYF. CDR3 nucleotides: TGTGCCAGCAGCCGCGGGGAGGTTCTCCGGGAGACCCAGTACTTC.

The chain employs TRBV28 and TRBJ1-5; 8 bases match TRBD1. There are 16 residues in the CDR3. The junction had 12 bases not matched to a gene; V was cut back by 4 bases and J by 7 bases. Per germline, CDR1 MDHEN and CDR2 SYDVKM. The CDR3 sequence is CASSSTRTGNGQPQHF. The CDR3, as DNA: TGTGCCAGCAGTTCTACCCGGACAGGGAATGGACAGCCCCAGCATTTT.

This chain uses TRBV7-8 with TRBJ2-1, with 7 positions matching TRBD1. The CDR3 covers 15 residues. The germline CDR1 and CDR2 sequences are SGHVS and FQNEAQ. V shed 1 base and J 4 bases; nucleotides not matched to a gene: 4. CDR3 residues: CASSLEGTDYNEQFF. The CDR3 bases are TGTGCCAGCAGCTTAGAAGGGACAGATTACAATGAGCAGTTCTTC.

The chain has TRBV6-5 and TRBJ2-1; the D is unclear. The CDR3 runs to 15 residues. The V gene lost 7 bases and the J gene lost 2 bases, with 15 bases spanning the gap. The germline V gene has CDR1 MNHEY and CDR2 SVGAGI. CDR3 nucleotide sequence: TGTGCCAGCAATACGAGAGGCTACCCCTACAATGAGCAGTTCTTC. It encodes CASNTRGYPYNEQFF.

The V gene is TRBV5-1, the J gene TRBJ2-3; 13 bases map to TRBD2. The CDR3 covers 16 residues. The junction had 5 bases not matched to a gene; V was cut back by 4 bases and J by 3 bases. From germline, CDR1 is SGHRS and CDR2 YFSETQ. CDR3 coding DNA: TGCGCCAGCAGCGGGGGGACTAGCGGGGTTACAGATACGCAGTATTTT. Its translation: CASSGGTSGVTDTQYF. The whole variable domain, filled in from reference TRBV5-1 and TRBJ2-3, reads KAGVTQTPRYLIKTRGQQVTLSCSPISGHRSVSWYQQTPGQGLQFLFEYFSETQRNKGNFPGRFSGRQFSNSRSEMNVSTLELGDSALYLCASSGGTSGVTDTQYFGPGTRLTVL.

This rearrangement joins TRBV5-1 to TRBJ2-7, with D hard to call. The germline V gene encodes CDR1 SGHRS and CDR2 YFSETQ. CDR3 length: 14 amino acids. Trimming removed 2 bases from V and 3 bases from J, with 12 bases in between. The CDR3 is CASSFQESIYEQYF. The CDR3 nucleotides read TGCGCCAGCAGCTTCCAGGAATCAATCTACGAGCAGTACTTC.

V is TRBV6-5 and J is TRBJ1-1; 7 bases map to TRBD1. With V trimmed by 2 bases and J by 0 bases, 3 bases remained unmatched. The CDR3 sequence is 15 residues long. Germline V gives CDR1 MNHEY, CDR2 SVGAGI. The DNA for the CDR3 is TGTGCCAGCAGTTACGTGGGGACAGTGAACACTGAAGCTTTCTTT. As protein: CASSYVGTVNTEAFF.

This chain connects TRBV16 to TRBJ2-5; 9 bases agree with TRBD1. V lost 4 bases and J lost 4; bases outside the gene matches: 4. This CDR3 spans 14 amino acids. The V gene's germline CDR1 is KGHSY and CDR2 FQNENV. The CDR3 DNA sequence: TGTGCCAGCAGCCCTCGACAGGGGGGAGAGACCCAGTACTTC. Protein product: CASSPRQGGETQYF. Filled out from reference TRBV16 and TRBJ2-5, the complete variable domain reads GEEVAQTPKHLVRGEGQKAKLYCAPIKGHSYVFWYQQVLKNEFKFLISFQNENVFDETGMPKERFSAKCLPNSPCSLEIQATKLEDSAVYFCASSPRQGGETQYFGPGTRLLVL.

V and J are TRBV6-4 and TRBJ1-6, with D unclear. The CDR3 extends over 18 amino acids. The V and J ends lost 0 bases and 0 bases respectively, with 12 bases between them. Germline loops: CDR1 MRHNA, CDR2 SNTAGT. DNA for the CDR3: TGTGCCAGCAGTGACTCGAGTCCTGCCGGCTCCTATAATTCACCCCTCCACTTT. Translating gives CASSDSSPAGSYNSPLHF.

In this sample, this clone turned up once. The CDR3 loop is CASSQRQAVNEKLFF. The DNA of the CDR3 is TGCGCCAGCAGCCAGAGACAGGCCGTGAATGAAAAACTGTTTTTT. This sequence joins TRBV4-3 and TRBJ1-4; D possibly corresponds to TRBD1 (6 bases). The CDR3 runs 15 residues. The germline gives CDR1 LGHNA, CDR2 YSLEER. Trimming took 3 bases from V and 5 from J, leaving 13 bases between them.

There are a few counts of this clone. This chain uses TRBV30 with TRBJ2-7, with TRBD1 matching 8 bases. The CDR3 extends over 12 amino acids. The V gene's germline CDR1 is GTSNPN and CDR2 SVGIG (reference sequence). The J segment lost 4 bases and the V segment lost 5 bases, leaving 4 bases of the junction unmatched. The CDR3 spells CAWGRGLYEQYF. The CDR3 coding sequence is TGTGCCTGGGGCAGGGGGCTATACGAGCAGTACTTC.

The gene calls are TRBV5-6 and TRBJ2-7; TRBD2 might be the D (5 bases). Germline V gene data show CDR1 as SGHDT and CDR2 as YYEEEE. V lost 4 bases and J lost 3, with 14 bases in between. The CDR3 length is 14 residues. CDR3 in DNA: TGTGCCAGCAGCGCCGGACTGGAATACTACGAGCAGTACTTC. Protein: CASSAGLEYYEQYF.

The table lists this clone with a count of one. V and J are TRBV5-1 and TRBJ2-3; 12 positions match TRBD2. The junction had 2 bases not matched to a gene; V was cut back by 4 bases and J by 5 bases. This CDR3 has 14 residues. Per germline, CDR1 SGHRS and CDR2 YFSETQ. This CDR3 reads CASSELAGGDTQYF. CDR3 sequence (DNA): TGCGCCAGCAGCGAACTAGCGGGAGGAGATACGCAGTATTTT.

This chain connects TRBV24-1 to TRBJ2-2, with D possibly being TRBD2 (7 bases). The CDR3 has 17 amino acids. V shed 3 bases and J shed 7 bases, with 20 bases lying between them. CDR1 and CDR2 from the germline V gene are KGHDR and SFDVKD. DNA for the CDR3: TGTGCCACCAGTGATGCACCTGGGGGGGCCCACGTCGGGGAGCTGTTTTTT. Protein product: CATSDAPGGAHVGELFF.

This chain uses TRBV7-2 with TRBJ2-1; D is ambiguous. Trimming cost V 1 base and J 9 bases, with 7 bases left between them. Germline V CDR1 and CDR2: SGHTA, FQGNSA. This CDR3 is 12 amino acids long. The CDR3 DNA is TGTGCCAGCAGCTTAGGGTTGGCTGAGCAGTTCTTC. This encodes CASSLGLAEQFF.

The J gene is TRBJ2-2, the V gene TRBV28, with D perhaps TRBD1 (5 bases). Trimming shortened V by 7 bases and J by 7 bases, and 22 bases separated the two germline ends. The germline CDR1 and CDR2 sequences are MDHEN and SYDVKM. CDR3 length equals 16 residues. CDR3 bases: TGTGCCAGCAAACTGGGGCGAAGGGGCGCGGACGGGGAGCTGTTTTTT. This sequence encodes CASKLGRRGADGELFF.

A few counts support this clone. This chain links TRBV11-3 with TRBJ2-2, with 11 nucleotides matching TRBD1. Losses at the gene ends were 5 bases for V and 4 bases for J; bases not matched to a gene: 3. The CDR3 loop spans 15 amino acids. The V gene's germline CDR1 is SGHNT and CDR2 YENEEA. The CDR3 DNA follows: TGTGCCAGCAGCCGGGACAGGGGGTCCACCGGGGAGCTGTTTTTT. As protein: CASSRDRGSTGELFF.

This clone turned up a few times. V is TRBV15 and J is TRBJ1-5; 9 bases map to TRBD1. The CDR3 runs to 15 residues. In germline, CDR1 is LNHNV, CDR2 YYDKDF (reference sequence). The V and J ends lost 3 bases and 7 bases, in that order; junction bases with no gene match: 7. The CDR3 is CATSRKRQGDQPQHF. In DNA, the CDR3 is TGTGCCACCAGCAGGAAACGACAGGGGGACCAGCCCCAGCATTTT.

V usage is TRBV9 and J usage is TRBJ2-1, with D maybe TRBD2 (6 bases). CDR3 length: 14 amino acids. V lost 2 bases and J lost 4, with 10 bases in between. Germline assignment: CDR1 SGDLS and CDR2 YYNGEE. As DNA, the CDR3 is TGTGCCAGCAGCGTGACGGGAGAATACAATGAGCAGTTCTTC. The encoded protein is CASSVTGEYNEQFF.